These 5 T cell receptor beta chains were sequenced from one sample in a study of OX40 agonist ivuxolimab in advanced cancers. Assay: immunoSEQ multiplex PCR; the TCRdb copy retains only in-frame clones and omits some. The sample carries some 80,000 clones, roughly nine tenths recorded once. Sequenced here: CD4+ or CD8+ T cells sorted from blood, sampled in a trial of the OX40 agonist ivuxolimab. The origin of the receptors is an adult with an advanced solid tumor such as melanoma, head and neck, liver or kidney cancer.

The chain employs TRBV9 and TRBJ2-1, with D possibly matching TRBD2 (6 bases). The CDR3 length is 15 residues. CDR1 and CDR2 from the germline V gene are SGDLS and YYNGEE. V was trimmed by 4 bases and J by 8 bases, leaving 19 bases between them. The CDR3 is CASSLGTPSSYEQFF. CDR3 in DNA: TGTGCCAGCAGCCTCGGGACTCCCTCGAGCTATGAGCAGTTCTTC.

V usage is TRBV19 and J usage is TRBJ1-1, with D tentatively TRBD1 (5 bases). Per germline, CDR1 LNHDA and CDR2 SQIVND (reference sequence). This CDR3 region has 14 residues. In nucleotides, the CDR3 is TGTGCTACTACGCGGGGCTTTTGGAACACTGAAGCTTTCTTT. This codes for CATTRGFWNTEAFF.

The rearrangement joins TRBV7-2 to TRBJ2-1; 10 positions agree with TRBD2. The ends lost 4 bases at V and 9 bases at J; junction bases unmatched: 9. The CDR3 consists of 15 residues. CDR1 is SGHTA, CDR2 FQGNSA, per germline. The CDR3 is CASSSSGSSRGEQFF. In nucleotides, the CDR3 is TGTGCCAGCAGCTCTAGCGGGAGTAGTCGGGGTGAGCAGTTCTTC. The full variable domain, rest sourced from reference TRBV7-2 and TRBJ2-1, is GAGVSQSPSNKVTEKGKDVELRCDPISGHTALYWYRQSLGQGLEFLIYFQGNSAPDKSGLPSDRFSAERTGGSVSTLTIQRTQQEDSAVYLCASSSSGSSRGEQFFGPGTRLTVL.

V and J are TRBV6-5 and TRBJ2-1; TRBD2 matches at 7 bases. This CDR3 comprises 15 residues. After removal of 5 bases from V and 4 bases from J, the junction contained 8 bases not matched to a gene. The germline CDR1 and CDR2 sequences are MNHEY and SVGAGI. In nucleotides, the CDR3 is TGTGCCAGCAGTCCAACTAGCGACAGATACAATGAGCAGTTCTTC. It translates to CASSPTSDRYNEQFF.

This chain uses TRBV7-2 with TRBJ2-7; 8 bases map to TRBD2. The CDR3 is 15 amino acids. Trimming at V came to 5 bases and at J to 2 bases, leaving 8 bases not matched to a gene. Germline V gives CDR1 SGHTA, CDR2 FQGNSA. CDR3 protein: CASSTRGSGTYEQYF. The CDR3 coding sequence is TGTGCCAGCAGCACCCGGGGTAGCGGGACCTACGAGCAGTACTTC.